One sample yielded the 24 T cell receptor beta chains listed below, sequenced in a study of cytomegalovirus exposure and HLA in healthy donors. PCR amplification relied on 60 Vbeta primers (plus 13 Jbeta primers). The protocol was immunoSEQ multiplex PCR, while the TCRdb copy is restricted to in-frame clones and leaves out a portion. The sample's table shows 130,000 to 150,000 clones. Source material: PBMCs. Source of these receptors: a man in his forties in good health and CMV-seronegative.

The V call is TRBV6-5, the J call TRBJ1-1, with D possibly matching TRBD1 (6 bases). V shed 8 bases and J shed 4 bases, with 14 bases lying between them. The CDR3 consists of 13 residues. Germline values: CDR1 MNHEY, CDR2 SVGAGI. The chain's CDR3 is CASGSGQRTEAFF. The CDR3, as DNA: TGTGCCAGCGGATCCGGACAGCGCACTGAAGCTTTCTTT.

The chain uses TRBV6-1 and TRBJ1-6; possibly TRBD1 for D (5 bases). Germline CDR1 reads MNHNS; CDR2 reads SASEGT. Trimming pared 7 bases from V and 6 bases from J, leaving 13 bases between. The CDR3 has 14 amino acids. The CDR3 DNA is TGTGCCAGCACTCCCGGGGGGGGTAATTCACCCCTCCACTTT. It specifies CASTPGGGNSPLHF.

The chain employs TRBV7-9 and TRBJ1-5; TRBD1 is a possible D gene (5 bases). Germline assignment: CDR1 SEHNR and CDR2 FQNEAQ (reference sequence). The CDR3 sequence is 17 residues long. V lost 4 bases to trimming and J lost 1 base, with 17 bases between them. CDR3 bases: TGTGCCAGCAGCTACGGGGAGGGGCTGATAAGCAATCAGCCCCAGCATTTT. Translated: CASSYGEGLISNQPQHF.

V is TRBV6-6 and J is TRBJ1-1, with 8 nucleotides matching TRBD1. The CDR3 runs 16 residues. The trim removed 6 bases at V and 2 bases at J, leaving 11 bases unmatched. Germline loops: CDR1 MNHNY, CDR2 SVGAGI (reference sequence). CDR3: CASSPRGQGANTEAFF. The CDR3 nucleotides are TGTGCCAGCAGCCCCAGGGGGCAGGGGGCAAACACTGAAGCTTTCTTT.

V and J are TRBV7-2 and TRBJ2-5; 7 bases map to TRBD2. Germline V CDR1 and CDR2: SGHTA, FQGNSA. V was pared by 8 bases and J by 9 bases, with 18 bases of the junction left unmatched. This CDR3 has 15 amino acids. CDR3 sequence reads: CASLTGTIDGEAQYF. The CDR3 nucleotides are TGTGCCAGCCTTACCGGGACTATAGACGGTGAGGCCCAGTACTTC.

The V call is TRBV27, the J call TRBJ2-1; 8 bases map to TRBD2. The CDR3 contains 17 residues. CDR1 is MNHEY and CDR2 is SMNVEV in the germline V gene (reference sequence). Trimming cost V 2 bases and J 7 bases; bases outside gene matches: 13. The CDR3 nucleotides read TGTGCCAGCAGTTTAGGGGTCGGCGGGCGGGGGGAGAATGAGCAGTTCTTC. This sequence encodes CASSLGVGGRGENEQFF.

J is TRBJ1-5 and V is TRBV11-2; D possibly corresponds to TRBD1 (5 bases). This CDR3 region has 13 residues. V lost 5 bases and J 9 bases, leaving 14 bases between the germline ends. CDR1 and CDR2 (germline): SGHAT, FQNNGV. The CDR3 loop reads CASSQGAGSPQHF. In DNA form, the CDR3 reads TGTGCCAGCAGCCAAGGGGCCGGGTCGCCCCAGCATTTT.

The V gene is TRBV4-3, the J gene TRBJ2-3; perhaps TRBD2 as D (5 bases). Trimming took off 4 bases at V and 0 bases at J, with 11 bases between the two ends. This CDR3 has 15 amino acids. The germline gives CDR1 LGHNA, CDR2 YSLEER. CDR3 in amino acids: CASSRGRTSTDTQYF. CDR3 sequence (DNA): TGCGCCAGCAGCCGAGGACGGACTAGCACAGATACGCAGTATTTT.

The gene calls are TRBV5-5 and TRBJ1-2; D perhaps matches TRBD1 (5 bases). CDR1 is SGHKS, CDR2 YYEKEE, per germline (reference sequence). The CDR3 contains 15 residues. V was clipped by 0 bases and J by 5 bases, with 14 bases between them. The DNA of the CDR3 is TGTGCCAGCAGCTTGGTTGCGGGGCTTCATTATGGCTACACCTTC. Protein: CASSLVAGLHYGYTF.

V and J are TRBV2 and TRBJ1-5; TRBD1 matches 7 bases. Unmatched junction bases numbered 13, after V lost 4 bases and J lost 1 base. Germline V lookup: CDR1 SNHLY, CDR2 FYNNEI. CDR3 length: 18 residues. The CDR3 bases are TGTGCCAGCAGTGGCCGACAGGGAAACCGTCGGAGCAATCAGCCCCAGCATTTT. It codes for CASSGRQGNRRSNQPQHF.

CDR3 sequence reads: CASSLGQSQGQPQHF. The CDR3, as DNA: TGTGCCAGCAGCTTAGGCCAATCCCAGGGTCAGCCCCAGCATTTT. The chain joins TRBV7-2 to TRBJ1-5; D is perhaps TRBD1 (5 bases). Trimming removed 1 base at V and 6 bases at J, with 13 bases between. Germline V lookup: CDR1 SGHTA, CDR2 FQGNSA. The CDR3 loop spans 15 amino acids.

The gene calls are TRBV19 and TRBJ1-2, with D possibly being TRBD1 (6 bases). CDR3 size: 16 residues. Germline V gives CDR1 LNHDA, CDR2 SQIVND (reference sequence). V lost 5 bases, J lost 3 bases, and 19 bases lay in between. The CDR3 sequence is CASSAPGQHYYYGYTF. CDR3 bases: TGTGCCAGTAGTGCCCCCGGACAGCACTATTACTATGGCTACACCTTC.

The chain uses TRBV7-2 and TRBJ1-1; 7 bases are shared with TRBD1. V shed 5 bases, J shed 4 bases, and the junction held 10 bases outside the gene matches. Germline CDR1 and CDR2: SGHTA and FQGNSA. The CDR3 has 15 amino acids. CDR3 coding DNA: TGTGCCAGCAGCCCCGTGGAGGGGGCGCGCACTGAAGCTTTCTTT. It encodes CASSPVEGARTEAFF.

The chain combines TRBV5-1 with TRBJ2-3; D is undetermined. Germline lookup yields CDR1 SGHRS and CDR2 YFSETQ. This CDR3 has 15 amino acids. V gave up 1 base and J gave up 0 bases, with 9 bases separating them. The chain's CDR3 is CASSLQQPSTDTQYF. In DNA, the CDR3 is TGCGCCAGCAGCTTGCAACAGCCTAGCACAGATACGCAGTATTTT.

DNA for the CDR3: TGCGCCAGCAGCTACCGACTAGCGGGGGTGGAAGAGCAGTACTTC. Protein product: CASSYRLAGVEEQYF. The chain employs TRBV5-1 and TRBJ2-7; 12 bases fit TRBD2. V lost 3 bases and J lost 7; bases outside the gene matches: 8. There are 15 residues in the CDR3. CDR1 SGHRS and CDR2 YFSETQ come from the germline V gene.

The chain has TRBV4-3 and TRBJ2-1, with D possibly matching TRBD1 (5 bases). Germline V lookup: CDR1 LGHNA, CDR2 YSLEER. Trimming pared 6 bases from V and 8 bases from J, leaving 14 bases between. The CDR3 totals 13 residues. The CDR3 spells CASRYTGLDEQFF. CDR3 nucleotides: TGCGCCAGCAGGTATACAGGTTTGGATGAGCAGTTCTTC.

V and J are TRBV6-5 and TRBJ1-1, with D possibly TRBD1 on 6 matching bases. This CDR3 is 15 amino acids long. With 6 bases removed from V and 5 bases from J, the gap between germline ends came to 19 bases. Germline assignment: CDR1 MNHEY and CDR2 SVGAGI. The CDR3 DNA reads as TGTGCCAGCAGCCTCTCGGACAGACAACGGACTGAAGCTTTCTTT. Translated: CASSLSDRQRTEAFF.

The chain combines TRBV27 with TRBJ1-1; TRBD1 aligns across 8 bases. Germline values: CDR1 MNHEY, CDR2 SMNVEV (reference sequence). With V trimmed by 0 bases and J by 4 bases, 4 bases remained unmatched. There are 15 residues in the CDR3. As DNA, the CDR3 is TGTGCCAGCAGTTTATCGAACAGGGGGAGCACTGAAGCTTTCTTT. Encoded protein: CASSLSNRGSTEAFF.

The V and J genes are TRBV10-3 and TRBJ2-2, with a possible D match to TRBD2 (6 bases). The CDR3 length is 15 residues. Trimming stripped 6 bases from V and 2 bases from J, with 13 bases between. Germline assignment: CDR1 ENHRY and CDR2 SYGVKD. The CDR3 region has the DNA TGTGCCATCAGGGGGGGACTGGTTAACACCGGGGAGCTGTTTTTT. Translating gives CAIRGGLVNTGELFF.

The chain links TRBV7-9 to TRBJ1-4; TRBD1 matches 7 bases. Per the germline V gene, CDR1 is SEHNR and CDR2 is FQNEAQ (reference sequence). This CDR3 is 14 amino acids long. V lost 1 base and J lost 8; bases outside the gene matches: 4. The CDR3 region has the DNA TGTGCCAGCAGCTTAGACCGGGACAGCGAAAAACTGTTTTTT. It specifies CASSLDRDSEKLFF. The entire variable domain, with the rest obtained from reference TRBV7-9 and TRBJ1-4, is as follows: DTGVSQNPRHKITKRGQNVTFRCDPISEHNRLYWYRQTLGQGPEFLTYFQNEAQLEKSRLLSDRFSAERPKGSFSTLEIQRTEQGDSAMYLCASSLDRDSEKLFFGSGTQLSVL.

The CDR3 DNA reads as TGTGCCATCAGTGAGTCCCAGGGGTTCGATACGCAGTATTTT. Residues: CAISESQGFDTQYF. The chain employs TRBV10-3 and TRBJ2-3, with D perhaps matching TRBD1 (6 bases). Germline V lookup: CDR1 ENHRY, CDR2 SYGVKD. With 0 bases removed from V and 6 bases from J, the gap between germline ends came to 10 bases. CDR3 length: 14 residues.

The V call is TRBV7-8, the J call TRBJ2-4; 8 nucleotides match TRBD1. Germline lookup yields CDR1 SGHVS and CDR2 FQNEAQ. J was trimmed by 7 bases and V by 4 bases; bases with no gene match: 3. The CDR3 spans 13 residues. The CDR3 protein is CASSSRQGNIQYF. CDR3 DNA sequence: TGTGCCAGCAGCTCGCGACAGGGGAACATTCAGTACTTC.

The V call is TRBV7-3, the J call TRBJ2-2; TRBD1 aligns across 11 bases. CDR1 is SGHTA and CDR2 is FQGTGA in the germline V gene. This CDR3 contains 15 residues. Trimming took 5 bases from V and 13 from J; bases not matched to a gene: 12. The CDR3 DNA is TGTGCCAGCAGCCACCGGACAGGGGGCACAGGAGGGCTGTTTTTT. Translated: CASSHRTGGTGGLFF.

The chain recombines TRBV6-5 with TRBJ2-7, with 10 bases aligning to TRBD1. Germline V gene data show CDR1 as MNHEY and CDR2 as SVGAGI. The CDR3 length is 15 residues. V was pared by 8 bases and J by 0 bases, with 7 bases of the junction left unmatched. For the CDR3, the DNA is TGTGCCAGCGGGAAAGGGGACAGGGGCTCCTACGAGCAGTACTTC. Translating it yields CASGKGDRGSYEQYF.